A single sample gave rise to the 17 T cell receptor beta chains below, sequenced in a study of cytomegalovirus exposure and HLA in healthy donors. The PCR had 60 Vbeta and 13 Jbeta primers. Generated by immunoSEQ multiplex PCR, the TCRdb table keeps only in-frame clones and is missing some. The sample lists about 170,000 clones, about 79% occurring once. Sequencing input: PBMCs. These receptors originate from a woman aged 45-65 years in good health and CMV-seronegative.

This chain joins TRBV9 and TRBJ2-6; 7 bases line up with TRBD1. Per the germline V gene, CDR1 is SGDLS and CDR2 is YYNGEE. V lost 4 bases to trimming and J lost 1 base; unmatched junction nucleotides: 8. The CDR3 loop spans 17 amino acids. The CDR3: CASSPSGRGSGANVLTF. DNA of the CDR3: TGTGCCAGCAGCCCATCCGGCAGGGGGTCTGGGGCCAACGTCCTGACTTTC.

V usage is TRBV29-1 and J usage is TRBJ2-5; a weak D match, TRBD1 (6 bases). The CDR3 is 11 residues long. Trimming cost V 4 bases and J 4 bases, with 7 bases left between them. CDR1 is SQVTM and CDR2 is ANQGSEA in the germline V gene. The CDR3 nucleotides are TGCAGCGTTGCAGGGGCAGAGACCCAGTACTTC. It translates to CSVAGAETQYF.

This chain links TRBV29-1 with TRBJ1-2, with D uncertain. The CDR3 consists of 11 residues. Trimming stripped 3 bases from V and 6 bases from J, with 8 bases between. Germline V gives CDR1 SQVTM, CDR2 ANQGSEA. The CDR3 loop is CSVDLPNGYTF. The CDR3, as DNA: TGCAGCGTTGATTTACCTAATGGCTACACCTTC.

The chain has TRBV19 and TRBJ1-5; TRBD1 is a possible D gene (6 bases). This CDR3 spans 15 amino acids. From germline, CDR1 is LNHDA and CDR2 SQIVND (reference sequence). Trimming took off 4 bases at V and 3 bases at J, with 13 bases between the two ends. In DNA, the CDR3 is TGTGCCAGTAGTAGATACTGGACAGACAATCAGCCCCAGCATTTT. As protein: CASSRYWTDNQPQHF.

The chain employs TRBV7-9 and TRBJ1-2; D remains ambiguous. CDR3 size: 14 residues. Germline V CDR1 and CDR2: SEHNR, FQNEAQ (reference sequence). V shed 3 bases and J shed 2 bases, with 10 bases lying between them. The CDR3 nucleotides are TGTGCCAGCAGCTTTTTCGGTTCAAACTATGGCTACACCTTC. It is translated as CASSFFGSNYGYTF. Using reference TRBV7-9 and TRBJ1-2 for the parts outside the CDR3, the full variable domain is DTGVSQNPRHKITKRGQNVTFRCDPISEHNRLYWYRQTLGQGPEFLTYFQNEAQLEKSRLLSDRFSAERPKGSFSTLEIQRTEQGDSAMYLCASSFFGSNYGYTFGSGTRLTVV.

This sequence joins TRBV19 and TRBJ2-7; tentative D call: TRBD2 (6 bases). The CDR3 has 14 amino acids. The germline V and J ends were trimmed by 5 bases and 0 bases, with 11 bases remaining between them. CDR1 LNHDA and CDR2 SQIVND come from the germline V gene (reference sequence). Here the CDR3 reads CASSPPGGSYEQYF. CDR3 nucleotides: TGTGCCAGTAGTCCCCCCGGGGGCTCCTACGAGCAGTACTTC.

In its sample, this clone was seen once. The rearrangement joins TRBV4-3 to TRBJ2-7; TRBD2 matches at 12 bases. From germline, CDR1 is LGHNA and CDR2 YSLEER. This CDR3 has 15 amino acids. Unmatched junction bases numbered 8, after V lost 4 bases and J lost 7 bases. DNA of the CDR3: TGCGCCAGCAGCCTTAGACTAGCGGGAGTAGAGGAGCAGTACTTC. Amino acid sequence: CASSLRLAGVEEQYF.

CDR3 sequence: CASSLGTGLSSPLHF. The CDR3 DNA reads as TGTGCCAGCAGCTTAGGGACAGGGCTAAGTTCACCCCTCCACTTT. The rearrangement joins TRBV7-6 to TRBJ1-6; 8 nucleotides align to TRBD1. The trim removed 1 base at V and 9 bases at J, leaving 5 bases unmatched. The CDR3 extends over 15 amino acids. The germline gives CDR1 SGHVS, CDR2 FNYEAQ.

This chain connects TRBV19 to TRBJ2-7, with 12 bases aligning to TRBD2. The CDR3 loop spans 15 amino acids. From germline, CDR1 is LNHDA and CDR2 SQIVND (reference sequence). V dropped 4 bases and J dropped 3; count of bases not matched to a gene: 4. CDR3 loop: CASSTGLAGSYEQYF. The CDR3 DNA reads as TGTGCCAGTAGTACCGGACTAGCGGGGAGCTACGAGCAGTACTTC.

The rearrangement joins TRBV29-1 to TRBJ2-1; TRBD2 matches at 13 bases. Losses at the gene ends were 7 bases for V and 7 bases for J; bases not matched to a gene: 7. CDR1 SQVTM and CDR2 ANQGSEA come from the germline V gene. The CDR3 spans 14 residues. The CDR3 nucleotides read TGCAGCGGGGGGACTAGCGGGGTCATAAATGAGCAGTTCTTC. Amino acid sequence: CSGGTSGVINEQFF.

This chain uses TRBV7-9 with TRBJ1-4; D might be TRBD1 (5 bases). Deletions cut 6 bases from V and 7 bases from J, with 12 bases between. The CDR3 consists of 13 residues. CDR1 SEHNR and CDR2 FQNEAQ come from the germline V gene (reference sequence). CDR3 residues: CASSPGGFEKLFF. The CDR3 DNA reads TGTGCCAGCAGTCCCGGGGGATTTGAAAAACTGTTTTTT.

The chain links TRBV7-8 to TRBJ2-7, with 13 bases fitting TRBD2. In germline, CDR1 is SGHVS, CDR2 FQNEAQ. The V and J ends lost 5 bases and 2 bases, in that order; junction bases with no gene match: 0. CDR3 length: 14 amino acids. The CDR3 is CASSGLAGAYEQYF. CDR3 DNA sequence: TGTGCCAGCAGCGGACTAGCGGGAGCCTACGAGCAGTACTTC.

CDR3: CASSFRYNQPQHF. The CDR3 DNA sequence: TGTGCCAGCAGTTTCAGGTACAATCAGCCCCAGCATTTT. The chain joins TRBV28 to TRBJ1-5, with no clear D. CDR3 length: 13 residues. The V end lost 3 bases, the J end lost 3 bases, and 6 bases lay between the germline ends. Germline V CDR1 and CDR2: MDHEN, SYDVKM.

This rearrangement joins TRBV28 to TRBJ1-2, with 8 bases identical to TRBD1. V lost 8 bases, J lost 11 bases, and 10 bases stayed unmatched. This CDR3 region has 12 residues. In germline, CDR1 is MDHEN, CDR2 SYDVKM. CDR3 nucleotides: TGTGCCAGCGTCAGGGGGACAGGTTCTTACACCTTC. It specifies CASVRGTGSYTF.

The chain employs TRBV2 and TRBJ2-2; D perhaps matches TRBD2 (6 bases). In germline, CDR1 is SNHLY, CDR2 FYNNEI. The CDR3 is 20 residues long. V shed 3 bases and J shed 3 bases, with 26 bases lying between them. Written as DNA, the CDR3 is TGTGCCAGCAGTGAGACGAAGCGGGCCCCGGGACCCCCGGACACCGGGGAGCTGTTTTTT. As protein: CASSETKRAPGPPDTGELFF.

The CDR3 nucleotides are TGTGCCAGCAGCGTAGCCTTGGCGCAATCCTGGGGAGACAATGAGCAGTTCTTC. This gives the protein CASSVALAQSWGDNEQFF. V and J are TRBV9 and TRBJ2-1; a possible D gene is TRBD2 (5 bases). The CDR3 extends over 18 amino acids. CDR1 SGDLS and CDR2 YYNGEE come from the germline V gene. The V end lost 0 bases, the J end lost 5 bases, and 21 bases lay between the germline ends.

V is TRBV4-3 and J is TRBJ1-2; 7 nucleotides agree with TRBD1. The junction had 14 bases not matched to a gene; V was cut back by 1 base and J by 3 bases. Germline-derived CDR1 and CDR2 are LGHNA and YSLEER. The CDR3 spans 18 residues. CDR3 loop: CASSQVAPSGTEYYGYTF. The CDR3 DNA sequence: TGCGCCAGCAGCCAAGTCGCCCCTTCCGGGACAGAGTACTATGGCTACACCTTC.